These T cell receptor beta chains were read from a single sample in a study of Ad26.COV2.S vaccination and SARS-CoV-2 variants. Data came from immunoSEQ multiplex PCR; TCRdb stores just in-frame clones and leaves some out. This sample has a few hundred thousand clones, with 90% found just once. The sample was peripheral blood, taken in a trial of Ad26.COV2.S vaccine versus placebo. The receptors originated from a person between 18 and 60 years old who received the Ad26.COV2.S COVID-19 vaccine or a placebo. Both conserved end residues are part of each CDR3. Each record gives: D gene, clone size, V gene, J gene, CDR3 DNA, CDR3 protein. A D gene is named only where the DNA matches it firmly. Some rows mark clone size as missing; the rest say once, few, many or name a class of expanded clone.

TRBD2,NA,TRBV6-2/TRBV6-3,TRBJ2-7,TGTGCCAGCAGTTACGCTGGGACTAGCGGGAGATGGGGCTACGAGCAGTACTTC,CASSYAGTSGRWGYEQYF
TRBD1,NA,TRBV6-2/TRBV6-3,TRBJ2-2,TGTGCCAGCAGTCTCACATACCGGGACAGGGGGAACACCGGGGAGCTGTTTTTT,CASSLTYRDRGNTGELFF
TRBD2,once,TRBV2,TRBJ2-1,TGTGCCAGCAGTGACCCGTCACTAGCGGGAGTCTACAATGAGCAGTTCTTC,CASSDPSLAGVYNEQFF
NA,NA,TRBV18,TRBJ2-2,TGTGCCAGCTCACCCTATTCTTCGTATTCCGTCGGCGGGGAGCTGTTTTTT,CASSPYSSYSVGGELFF
NA,once,TRBV11-3,TRBJ2-1,TGTGCCAGCAGCCAGGCCAACTACAATGAGCAGTTCTTC,CASSQANYNEQFF
NA,NA,TRBV7-2,TRBJ2-5,TGTGCCAGCAGCTCACACCCGAACCAAGAGACCCAGTACTTC,CASSSHPNQETQYF
NA,NA,TRBV7-3,TRBJ2-3,TGTGCCAGCAGGGCCTCGGGGGCAGATACGCAGTATTTT,CASRASGADTQYF
TRBD1,NA,TRBV5-5,TRBJ2-5,TGTGCCAGCAGCTTCCCGGGACAGGGACAAGAGACCCAGTACTTC,CASSFPGQGQETQYF
TRBD1,NA,TRBV18,TRBJ2-1,TGTGCCAGCTCAGAGGACAGGTGGGAGCAGTTCTTC,CASSEDRWEQFF
NA,NA,TRBV30,TRBJ2-2,TGTGCCTGGAGTGTAGCCGGGGAGCTGTTTTTT,CAWSVAGELFF
NA,NA,TRBV29-1,TRBJ2-5,TGCAGCGTTGTAAGGCCCTCGACTTGGGAGACCCAGTACTTC,CSVVRPSTWETQYF
TRBD1,NA,TRBV28,TRBJ1-5,TGTGCCAGCAGTTTCCTCGACAGGGATCAGCCCCAGCATTTT,CASSFLDRDQPQHF
NA,NA,TRBV5-8,TRBJ1-1,TGTGCCAGCAGCTTGGCCAAGCTGATTATGAACACTGAAGCTTTCTTT,CASSLAKLIMNTEAFF
NA,NA,TRBV7-2,TRBJ2-7,TGTGCCAGCAGCTTAGTATCAGCACAGGAAGTGGCCTACGAGCAGTACTTC,CASSLVSAQEVAYEQYF
NA,NA,TRBV19,TRBJ2-3,TGTGCCACACGATACAAGGGGACAGATACGCAGTATTTT,CATRYKGTDTQYF
NA,NA,TRBV28,TRBJ2-3,TGTGCCAGCAGTTTGGGTCGGATGGGCACAGATACGCAGTATTTT,CASSLGRMGTDTQYF
TRBD2,NA,TRBV9,TRBJ2-3,TGTGCCAGCGTCCCGGGGGTAGCGGGAGTTCCAGATACGCAGTATTTT,CASVPGVAGVPDTQYF
NA,once,TRBV5-6,TRBJ2-7,TGTGCCAGCAGCTTGGGATTTATGGGTCGGGAGCAGTACTTC,CASSLGFMGREQYF
TRBD2,NA,TRBV6-2/TRBV6-3,TRBJ2-3,TGTGCCAGCAGCCTAAGCCAAGGGACTAGCAGCACAGATACGCAGTATTTT,CASSLSQGTSSTDTQYF
NA,NA,TRBV18,TRBJ1-1,TGTGCCAGCTCACCAAAGAGGAACACTGAAGCTTTCTTT,CASSPKRNTEAFF
NA,NA,TRBV13,TRBJ2-7,TGTGCCAGCAGCTTAGCGGGGAGCTCCTACGAGCAGTACTTC,CASSLAGSSYEQYF
NA,NA,TRBV28,TRBJ2-3,TGTGCCAGTTTACAGGAAGGCACAGATACGCAGTATTTT,CASLQEGTDTQYF
TRBD2,once,TRBV5-1,TRBJ2-3,TGCGCCAGCAGCTCCCAGACTAGCGGGAGCCCCACAGATACGCAGTATTTT,CASSSQTSGSPTDTQYF
NA,once,TRBV5-1,TRBJ1-2,TGCGCCAGCAGCCTTCGGGGAGGGGTTGGCTATGGCTACACCTTC,CASSLRGGVGYGYTF
NA,NA,TRBV15,TRBJ2-2,TGTGCCACCAGCAGAGATCAACGGGATAGGGGCACCGGGGAGCTGTTTTTT,CATSRDQRDRGTGELFF
TRBD1,NA,TRBV10-3,TRBJ1-2,TGTGCCATCAGAGAGTCCCGGGACAGGAACTATGGCTACACCTTC,CAIRESRDRNYGYTF
TRBD1,NA,TRBV3-1/TRBV3-2,TRBJ2-7,TGTGCCAGCAGCCCCCTGGACAGGGGGCTACAGGAGCAGTACTTC,CASSPLDRGLQEQYF
TRBD1,NA,TRBV27,TRBJ2-2,TGTGCCAGCAGTTTTAGTGCAGGGGGCACCCGGGAGCTGTTTTTT,CASSFSAGGTRELFF
TRBD2,NA,TRBV3-1/TRBV3-2,TRBJ2-7,TGTGCCAGCAGCCAAGATCGGACTAGCTTTAACCCCGAGCAGTACTTC,CASSQDRTSFNPEQYF
TRBD1,NA,TRBV5-5,TRBJ1-1,TGTGCCAGCAGCTTGTACAGGGGTTACGGCACTGAAGCTTTCTTT,CASSLYRGYGTEAFF
TRBD2,NA,TRBV9,TRBJ2-1,TGTGCCAGCAGCGTAGTACCTAGCGGGAGTTATAATGAGCAGTTCTTC,CASSVVPSGSYNEQFF
TRBD2,NA,TRBV5-4,TRBJ2-7,TGTGCCAGCAGCGGAGGACTAGCGGGAGGGTCCGAGCAGTACTTC,CASSGGLAGGSEQYF
NA,NA,TRBV6-2/TRBV6-3,TRBJ2-1,TGTGCCAGCAGTTACGTGGCCCTCAATGAGCAGTTCTTC,CASSYVALNEQFF
TRBD2,NA,TRBV2,TRBJ2-3,TGTGCCAGCAGTGAGGGACTAGCGGGAGCCGATACGCAGTATTTT,CASSEGLAGADTQYF
NA,NA,TRBV5-6,TRBJ2-1,TGTGCCAGCAGCCTGTTGGCAAATGAGCAGTTCTTC,CASSLLANEQFF
TRBD2,NA,TRBV27,TRBJ2-6,TGTGCCAGCAGTTTATCGATTGGGACTAGGTACTCTGGGGCCAACGTCCTGACTTTC,CASSLSIGTRYSGANVLTF
NA,NA,TRBV28,TRBJ2-7,TGTGCCAGCACTGCGGGCTACGAGCAGTACTTC,CASTAGYEQYF
TRBD2,NA,TRBV5-4,TRBJ2-3,TGTGCCAGCAGCTCCGCGGGAGGGCTTGGAGATACGCAGTATTTT,CASSSAGGLGDTQYF
NA,NA,TRBV9,TRBJ2-7,TGTGCCAGCAGCGTGGCTCCCCCCTACGAGCAGTACTTC,CASSVAPPYEQYF
NA,NA,TRBV28,TRBJ1-5,TGTGCCAGCAGTTTATCCGGGGGGAGCAATCAGCCCCAGCATTTT,CASSLSGGSNQPQHF
NA,NA,TRBV4-1,TRBJ1-2,TGCGCCAGCAGCCGGGAGTTAGCTAACTATGGCTACACCTTC,CASSRELANYGYTF
TRBD1,NA,TRBV6-5,TRBJ1-6,TGTGCCAGCAGTCCCGGACAGGGCCTCCACTTT,CASSPGQGLHF
NA,few,TRBV7-3,TRBJ1-2,TGTGCCAGCAGCTTTGGGGAAGAGGATAGCTACACCTTC,CASSFGEEDSYTF
NA,once,TRBV9,TRBJ2-1,TGTGCCAGCAGCGTAGATGGCGGCGGGAACCCCTACAATGAGCAGTTCTTC,CASSVDGGGNPYNEQFF
NA,NA,TRBV12-3/TRBV12-4,TRBJ1-2,TGTGCCAGCAGTTTAAGGGGGGGCTACACCTTC,CASSLRGGYTF
TRBD2,NA,TRBV6-1,TRBJ2-7,TGTGCCAGCAGTGACATCGGGACTAGCGGCTACGAGCAGTACTTC,CASSDIGTSGYEQYF
TRBD2,NA,TRBV7-2,TRBJ2-7,TGTGCCAGCAGCTTCGACGGGAGGGCCACCGAGCAGTACTTC,CASSFDGRATEQYF
NA,NA,TRBV5-4,TRBJ2-5,TGTGCCAGCAGCTTGGGTCTCAGAACTGACGGGGAGACCCAGTACTTC,CASSLGLRTDGETQYF
NA,NA,TRBV6-2/TRBV6-3,TRBJ2-1,TGTGCCAGCAGTCCCATACCCATCTACAATGAGCAGTTCTTC,CASSPIPIYNEQFF
NA,NA,TRBV2,TRBJ2-1,TGTGCCAGCAGTGAACTAGCCTCCTACAATGAGCAGTTCTTC,CASSELASYNEQFF
TRBD2,NA,TRBV27,TRBJ2-7,TGTGCCAGCAGTTTATCGTCAGCGGGAGCTAGTCGCGAGCAGTACTTC,CASSLSSAGASREQYF
NA,NA,TRBV9,TRBJ2-1,TGTGCCAGCAGCGTCCAGGACCAGTACAATGAGCAGTTCTTC,CASSVQDQYNEQFF
NA,NA,TRBV5-1,TRBJ1-1,TGCGCCAGCAGCTTGAGGGTCAGGATGATTAGGAACACTGAAGCTTTCTTT,CASSLRVRMIRNTEAFF
TRBD2,NA,TRBV28,TRBJ2-5,TGTGCCAGCAGTTTAGAACTAGCGGGGGAGACCCAGTACTTC,CASSLELAGETQYF
TRBD2,once,TRBV10-2,TRBJ2-1,TGCGCCAGCAGTGACCGGACTAGTCGGAAGTTCTTC,CASSDRTSRKFF